These 24 T cell receptor beta chains came from one sample sequenced in a study of CD8 T cells in ankylosing spondylitis (dated by TCRdb to the late 2010s). The research as a whole found: A TCR beta motif of several highly homologous amino acid variants appeared characteristic of blood from ankylosing spondylitis patients.

Their cognate antigens are unknown. The receptor library was made with 5' RACE. Sequencing was carried out with an Illumina HiSeq 2500. The public reads were run again by TCRdb, first through fastp at Q25 and then through MiXCR, and only productive beta chains were kept. Rows merge per CDR3 protein into single entries with the most common DNA and genes. The sample profile shows more than 650,000 distinct CDR3 sequences; 10% to 15% of them were found once. Jointly, the top ten make up 0.51% of the sample. The source material was blood, either unsorted or a sorted T cell fraction (not recorded which). The receptors originated from a male donor with ankylosing spondylitis.

The table lists this clonotype with a few counts. The chain joins TRBV7-2 to TRBJ1-3; D is ambiguous. V was pared by 2 bases and J by 2 bases, with 7 bases between. The germline CDR1 and CDR2 sequences are SGHTA and FQGNSA. The CDR3 runs to 14 residues. The CDR3: CASSLRLAGNTIYF. Here the CDR3 DNA reads TGTGCCAGCAGCTTAAGGCTAGCTGGAAACACCATATATTTT.

The rearrangement uses TRBV14 and TRBJ2-1; the match to TRBD1 covers 8 bases. Germline CDR1 is SGHDN and CDR2 is FVKESK. The CDR3 consists of 16 residues. V shed 4 bases and J 4 bases; nucleotides not matched to a gene: 9. The CDR3 region is CASSRTAGQAYNEQFF. CDR3 DNA: TGTGCCAGCAGCCGCACCGCGGGACAGGCGTACAATGAGCAGTTCTTC. Drawing the rest from reference TRBV14 and TRBJ2-1, the complete variable domain is EAGVTQFPSHSVIEKGQTVTLRCDPISGHDNLYWYRRVMGKEIKFLLHFVKESKQDESGMPNNRFLAERTGGTYSTLKVQPAELEDSGVYFCASSRTAGQAYNEQFFGPGTRLTVL.

In its sample, this clonotype was seen many times. The chain is built from TRBV6-1 and TRBJ2-7; D could derive from TRBD1 or TRBD2 (5 bases each). Germline lookup yields CDR1 MNHNS and CDR2 SASEGT. The CDR3 totals 15 residues. V was trimmed by 5 bases and J by 1 base, leaving 15 bases between them. The CDR3 nucleotides read TGTGCCAGCAGTACCCTCTGGGGACCTTCCTACGAGCAGTACTTC. Amino acids: CASSTLWGPSYEQYF.

This clonotype has only a few counts. The chain couples TRBV20-1 to TRBJ2-5; TRBD1 matches at 7 bases. In germline, CDR1 is DFQATT, CDR2 SNEGSKA (reference sequence). The V segment lost 5 bases and the J segment 4 bases; nucleotides outside the gene matches: 10. CDR3 length equals 14 residues. The CDR3 sequence is CSAPVHRGVETQYF. In nucleotides, the CDR3 is TGCAGTGCTCCGGTGCACAGGGGTGTAGAGACCCAGTACTTC.

This clonotype was observed at least ten times. This chain connects TRBV20-1 to TRBJ1-6; the D is unclear. Germline loops: CDR1 DFQATT, CDR2 SNEGSKA (reference sequence). There are 16 residues in the CDR3. V was pared by 3 bases and J by 7 bases, with 19 bases between. CDR3 region: CSASIYRNMPNSPLHF. CDR3 in DNA: TGCAGTGCTAGCATTTATCGCAATATGCCGAATTCACCCCTCCACTTT.

The CDR3 protein is CATSRDGQGGTEAFF. The CDR3 nucleotides are TGTGCCACCAGCAGAGACGGCCAGGGGGGAACTGAAGCTTTCTTT. This sequence joins TRBV15 and TRBJ1-1, with 7 bases fitting TRBD1. This CDR3 contains 15 residues. CDR1 LNHNV and CDR2 YYDKDF come from the germline V gene (reference sequence). V gave up 0 bases and J gave up 5 bases; unmatched junction bases: 6.

This clonotype showed up just a few times. J is TRBJ1-5 and V is TRBV28, with D unresolved. The CDR3 contains 13 residues. The germline gives CDR1 MDHEN, CDR2 SYDVKM. Trimming cost V 5 bases and J 5 bases, with 10 bases left between them. As DNA, the CDR3 is TGTGCCAGCAGTCTCGAATTATATCAGCCCCAGCATTTT. Translated: CASSLELYQPQHF.

The rearrangement joins TRBV15 to TRBJ2-1, with 10 bases matching TRBD1. Germline V gives CDR1 LNHNV, CDR2 YYDKDF (reference sequence). V shed 3 bases and J 5 bases; nucleotides not matched to a gene: 4. The CDR3 totals 15 residues. This CDR3 is CATSSDRGLDNEQFF. Written as DNA, the CDR3 is TGTGCCACCAGCAGTGACAGGGGGCTTGACAATGAGCAGTTCTTC.

This sequence joins TRBV18 and TRBJ1-1; D gene uncertain. This CDR3 region has 15 residues. V was pared by 4 bases and J by 10 bases, with 22 bases between. Germline CDR1 KGHSH, CDR2 LQKENI. CDR3 DNA sequence: TGTGCCAGCTCACTACGGGCAGGTCTTACAAGTGGAGCTTTCTTT. Translating it yields CASSLRAGLTSGAFF.

This rearrangement joins TRBV28 to TRBJ2-7, with D perhaps being TRBD1 or TRBD2 (5 bases each). V was pared by 7 bases and J by 3 bases, with 10 bases between. From germline, CDR1 is MDHEN and CDR2 SYDVKM. The CDR3 is 12 residues long. CDR3 sequence (DNA): TGTGCCAGCATCGGGGCCGACTACGAGCAGTACTTC. Its translation: CASIGADYEQYF.

This clonotype was observed a handful of times. The chain employs TRBV11-1 and TRBJ1-2, with D tentatively TRBD1 (5 bases). This CDR3 is 15 amino acids long. The V end lost 3 bases, the J end lost 0 bases, and 11 bases lay between the germline ends. CDR1 is SGHAT, CDR2 FQDESV, per germline (reference sequence). CDR3 sequence: CASSLMQGSNYGYTF. DNA of the CDR3: TGTGCCAGCAGCTTGATGCAGGGCTCTAACTATGGCTACACCTTC.

The chain couples TRBV11-2 to TRBJ2-3; weak D call: TRBD2 (6 bases). CDR1 is SGHAT and CDR2 is FQNNGV in the germline V gene. V gave up 0 bases and J gave up 5 bases, with 18 bases separating them. This CDR3 comprises 17 residues. CDR3 residues: CASSLELGGLGKDTQYF. Here the CDR3 DNA reads TGTGCCAGCAGCTTAGAACTGGGGGGATTGGGTAAAGATACGCAGTATTTT. The full variable domain, completed using reference TRBV11-2 and TRBJ2-3, is EAGVAQSPRYKIIEKRQSVAFWCNPISGHATLYWYQQILGQGPKLLIQFQNNGVVDDSQLPKDRFSAERLKGVDSTLKIQPAKLEDSAVYLCASSLELGGLGKDTQYFGPGTRLTVL.

This clonotype was seen repeatedly, ten times or more. This chain joins TRBV6-1 and TRBJ2-6; tentatively, D is TRBD2 (6 bases). V lost 6 bases and J 1 base, leaving 16 bases between the germline ends. The CDR3 spans 17 residues. Per germline, CDR1 MNHNS and CDR2 SASEGT. The CDR3 DNA follows: TGTGCCAGCAGGGAGGGGACGGAGTATTCTGGGGCCAACGTCCTGACTTTC. Protein sequence: CASREGTEYSGANVLTF.

This clonotype was counted a few times. The chain is built from TRBV5-6 and TRBJ2-5; D gene ambiguous. The CDR3 has 12 residues. CDR1 is SGHDT, CDR2 YYEEEE, per germline. Deletions cut 1 base from V and 13 bases from J, with 14 bases between. CDR3: CASSLFPNRPYF. The CDR3 bases are TGTGCCAGCAGCTTGTTCCCAAACCGTCCGTACTTC.

This chain connects TRBV7-9 to TRBJ2-1, with a tentative D call TRBD2 (6 bases). The CDR3 is 14 residues long. V shed 5 bases and J shed 5 bases, with 13 bases lying between them. The germline CDR1 and CDR2 sequences are SEHNR and FQNEAQ (reference sequence). As DNA, the CDR3 is TGTGCCAGCAGCGCGGGAAATCGGAACAATGAGCAGTTCTTC. This translates into CASSAGNRNNEQFF.

This clonotype was counted many times. The rearrangement uses TRBV6-2 or TRBV6-3 and TRBJ2-7; D ambiguous. V shed 6 bases and J shed 0 bases, with 21 bases lying between them. The CDR3 runs to 17 residues. Germline assignment: CDR1 MNHEY and CDR2 SVGEGT. CDR3 amino acids: CASSLHLWGSGSYEQYF. The DNA for the CDR3 is TGTGCCAGCAGCCTGCACCTTTGGGGATCCGGCTCCTACGAGCAGTACTTC.

This clonotype turned up a few times. The chain links TRBV9 to TRBJ2-1, with D possibly called TRBD1 or TRBD2 (5 bases each). CDR1 and CDR2 (germline): SGDLS, YYNGEE. CDR3 length: 14 residues. The ends were cut back, 0 bases at V and 9 bases at J, with 13 bases in the middle. CDR3 nucleotides: TGTGCCAGCAGCGTAGGGGACCCCGGGTCTGAGCAGTTCTTC. Translation gives CASSVGDPGSEQFF.

This chain links TRBV10-3 with TRBJ1-1; 7 nucleotides align to TRBD1. CDR3 length: 13 amino acids. J was trimmed by 1 base and V by 10 bases; bases with no gene match: 6. Germline values: CDR1 ENHRY, CDR2 SYGVKD. The CDR3 bases are TGTGCCACCAAGGGACAGAGGAACACTGAAGCTTTCTTT. Its protein is CATKGQRNTEAFF.

The gene calls are TRBV7-2 and TRBJ2-7, with 9 nucleotides matching TRBD2. Per germline, CDR1 SGHTA and CDR2 FQGNSA. J was trimmed by 6 bases and V by 0 bases; bases with no gene match: 3. CDR3 length: 14 amino acids. Written as DNA, the CDR3 is TGTGCCAGCAGCTTAGCATTAGCGGGAGTCGAGCAGTACTTC. Its translation is CASSLALAGVEQYF.

The rearrangement joins TRBV24-1 to TRBJ2-1, with 12 nucleotides matching TRBD1. With 4 bases clipped from V and 9 bases from J, the junction kept 6 bases outside the gene matches. Germline V CDR1 and CDR2: KGHDR, SFDVKD. The CDR3 has 15 amino acids. The chain's CDR3 is CATSEAGQGAAEQFF. CDR3 DNA: TGTGCCACCAGTGAGGCGGGACAGGGGGCGGCTGAGCAGTTCTTC.

This clonotype was found many times. The chain links TRBV9 to TRBJ1-3; D unresolved. V dropped 2 bases and J dropped 0 bases, with 3 bases sitting between them. Germline CDR1 SGDLS, CDR2 YYNGEE. This CDR3 is 13 amino acids long. The CDR3 reads CASSVDSGNTIYF. Here the CDR3 DNA reads TGTGCCAGCAGCGTCGACTCTGGAAACACCATATATTTT.

CDR3: CSANKQGLLGYTF. CDR3 bases: TGCAGTGCTAACAAGCAGGGGCTATTAGGCTACACCTTC. This chain links TRBV20-1 with TRBJ1-2; a possible D gene is TRBD1 (6 bases). The CDR3 sequence is 13 residues long. Germline-derived CDR1 and CDR2 are DFQATT and SNEGSKA (reference sequence). With 4 bases removed from V and 8 bases from J, the gap between germline ends came to 17 bases.

The rearrangement uses TRBV20-1 and TRBJ1-5, with D maybe TRBD1 (6 bases). Trimming took 4 bases from V and 8 from J, leaving 15 bases between them. Germline-derived CDR1 and CDR2 are DFQATT and SNEGSKA (reference sequence). CDR3 length equals 13 residues. The CDR3 sequence: CSATTGTLKPQHF. CDR3 DNA: TGCAGTGCTACCACAGGGACGCTAAAGCCCCAGCATTTT.

This clonotype was detected a few times. The chain couples TRBV4-2 to TRBJ1-2, with D maybe TRBD1 (5 bases). The CDR3 sequence is 16 residues long. Germline values: CDR1 LGHNA, CDR2 YNFKEQ. The V end was cut by 0 bases, the J end by 4 bases, with 15 bases between. CDR3 loop: CASSQEGTGASYGYTF. The CDR3 DNA reads as TGTGCCAGCAGCCAAGAGGGGACTGGAGCCTCCTATGGCTACACCTTC.